These 2 T cell receptor beta chains came from one sample sequenced in a study of regulatory T cells in long-lasting Graves disease. The authors built TCR beta libraries using iRepertoire HTBI primers and Arm-PCR of CDR3 regions. MiXCR, applied by TCRdb to the multiplex PCR reads, yields one record per CDR3 protein. The profile shows about 620,000 distinct CDR3 sequences, roughly 15% of them singletons. Noted time point: newly diagnosed GD, antithyroid drugs for less than 3 months. Extracted PBMC RNA gave rise to the TCR library. Separately, the same data were catalogued under a study of T cells in Graves' hyperthyroidism and ophthalmopathy.

The sequencing used peripheral blood mononuclear cells (PBMCs), collected at new diagnosis, from a patient treated with antithyroid drugs. The receptors were sampled from a woman in her thirties with Graves disease.

This clonotype was observed many times. The V gene is TRBV28, the J gene TRBJ2-1, with D hard to call. V gave up 6 bases and J gave up 6 bases, with 9 bases separating them. Germline CDR1 reads MDHEN; CDR2 reads SYDVKM. The CDR3 is 12 residues long. The CDR3, as DNA: TGTGCCAGCAGCGCTGGACGCAATGAGCAGTTCTTC. It yields the protein CASSAGRNEQFF. Supplemented by reference TRBV28 and TRBJ2-1, the full variable domain reads DVKVTQSSRYLVKRTGEKVFLECVQDMDHENMFWYRQDPGLGLRLIYFSYDVKMKEKGDIPEGYSVSREKKERFSLILESASTNQTSMYLCASSAGRNEQFFGPGTRLTVL.

At least ten counts were recorded for this clonotype. CDR3 protein: CASSENRGITEAFF. The CDR3 bases are TGTGCCAGCAGTGAGAACAGGGGGATTACTGAAGCTTTCTTT. The V call is TRBV28, the J call TRBJ1-1; 8 bases are shared with TRBD1. Trimming took 5 bases from V and 5 from J; bases not matched to a gene: 7. The germline V gene encodes CDR1 MDHEN and CDR2 SYDVKM. The CDR3 runs 14 residues.